The clone carrying this T cell receptor beta chain was detected ten times or more. No antigen is known for it. The record originates from a study of early T cells in non-severe SARS-CoV-2 infection. Whole-study context: Sequencing used unsorted whole-blood bulk RNA, so chains lack pairing. Findings and caveats of the study: Matching against VDJdb likely underestimated virus-specific expansions, favoring anti-spike CD8.

TCRdb analysed the 5' RACE reads with MiXCR anew, one entry per CDR3 protein. Found here are 48,000 or so distinct CDR3 sequences, approximately 13% of them singletons; the top ten hold about 9.4%. This TCR was recovered from an adult who was a healthcare worker with PCR-confirmed SARS-CoV-2 infection or an uninfected control (not recorded which). Sequencing was performed on whole blood.

CDR3 in DNA: TGTGCCAGCAGCACTGGACTAGCCGCCTACGAGCAGTACTTC. Its translation is CASSTGLAAYEQYF. The V gene is TRBV5-4, the J gene TRBJ2-7, with 8 nucleotides matching TRBD2. V was clipped by 4 bases and J by 2 bases; unmatched bases: 5. Germline loops: CDR1 SGHNT, CDR2 YYREEE (reference sequence). This CDR3 is built from 14 residues.